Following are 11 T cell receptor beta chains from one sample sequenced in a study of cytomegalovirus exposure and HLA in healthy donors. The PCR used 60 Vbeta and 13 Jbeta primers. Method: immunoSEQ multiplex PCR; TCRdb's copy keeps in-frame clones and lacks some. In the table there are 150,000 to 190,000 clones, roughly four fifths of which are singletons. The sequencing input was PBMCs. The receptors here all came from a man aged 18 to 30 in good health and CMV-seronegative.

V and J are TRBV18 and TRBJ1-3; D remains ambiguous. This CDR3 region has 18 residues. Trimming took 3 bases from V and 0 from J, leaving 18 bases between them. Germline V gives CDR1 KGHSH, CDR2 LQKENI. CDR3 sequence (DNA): TGTGCCAGCTCACCCAACATGGGAGGGAGTGTCTCTGGAAACACCATATATTTT. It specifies CASSPNMGGSVSGNTIYF.

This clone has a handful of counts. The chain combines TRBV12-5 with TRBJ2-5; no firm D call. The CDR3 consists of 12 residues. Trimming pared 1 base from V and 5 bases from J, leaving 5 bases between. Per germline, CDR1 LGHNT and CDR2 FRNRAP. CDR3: CASGLEEETQYF. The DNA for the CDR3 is TGTGCTAGTGGTTTGGAAGAGGAGACCCAGTACTTC.

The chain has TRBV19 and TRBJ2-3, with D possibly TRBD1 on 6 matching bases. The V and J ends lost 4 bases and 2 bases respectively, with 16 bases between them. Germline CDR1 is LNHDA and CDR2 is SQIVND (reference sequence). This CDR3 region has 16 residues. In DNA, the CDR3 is TGTGCCAGTAGTAGGGGGACACCTCTTAACACAGATACGCAGTATTTT. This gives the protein CASSRGTPLNTDTQYF.

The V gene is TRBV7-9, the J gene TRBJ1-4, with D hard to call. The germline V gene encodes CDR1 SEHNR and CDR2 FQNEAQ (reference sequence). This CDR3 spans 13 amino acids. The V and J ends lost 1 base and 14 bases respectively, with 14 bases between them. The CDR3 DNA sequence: TGTGCCAGCAGCTTAGGAACCATCGGAGGGCTGTTTTTT. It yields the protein CASSLGTIGGLFF.

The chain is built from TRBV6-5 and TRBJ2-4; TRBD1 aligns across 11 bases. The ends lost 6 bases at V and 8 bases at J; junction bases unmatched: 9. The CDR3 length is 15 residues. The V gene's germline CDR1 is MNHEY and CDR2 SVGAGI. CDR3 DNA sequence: TGTGCCAGCAGGACGACCGGGACAGGGGGAGACATTCAGTACTTC. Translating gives CASRTTGTGGDIQYF.

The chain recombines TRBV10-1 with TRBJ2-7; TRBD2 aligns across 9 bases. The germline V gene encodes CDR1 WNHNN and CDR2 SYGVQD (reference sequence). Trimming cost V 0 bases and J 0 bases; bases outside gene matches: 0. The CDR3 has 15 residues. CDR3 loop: CASSESTSGSYEQYF. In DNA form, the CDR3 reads TGCGCCAGCAGTGAGTCGACTAGCGGCTCCTACGAGCAGTACTTC.

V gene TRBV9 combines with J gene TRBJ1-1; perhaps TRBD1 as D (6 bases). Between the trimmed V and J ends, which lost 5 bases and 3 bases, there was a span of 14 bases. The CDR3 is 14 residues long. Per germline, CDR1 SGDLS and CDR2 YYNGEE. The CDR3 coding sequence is TGTGCCAGCAGTTGGAAGGGGGGGGACACTGAAGCTTTCTTT. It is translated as CASSWKGGDTEAFF.

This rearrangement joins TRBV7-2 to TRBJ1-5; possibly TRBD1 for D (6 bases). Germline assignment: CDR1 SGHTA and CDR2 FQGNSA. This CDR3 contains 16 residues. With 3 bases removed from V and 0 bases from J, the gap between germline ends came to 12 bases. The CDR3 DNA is TGTGCCAGCAGCTTTGGGGGGGCCCCTAGCAATCAGCCCCAGCATTTT. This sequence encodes CASSFGGAPSNQPQHF.

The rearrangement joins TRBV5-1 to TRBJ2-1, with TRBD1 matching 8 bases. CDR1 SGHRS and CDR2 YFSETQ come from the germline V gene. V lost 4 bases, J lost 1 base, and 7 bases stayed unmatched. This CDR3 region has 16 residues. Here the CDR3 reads CASSVGQGGSYNEQFF. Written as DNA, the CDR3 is TGCGCCAGCAGCGTTGGACAGGGAGGTTCCTACAATGAGCAGTTCTTC.

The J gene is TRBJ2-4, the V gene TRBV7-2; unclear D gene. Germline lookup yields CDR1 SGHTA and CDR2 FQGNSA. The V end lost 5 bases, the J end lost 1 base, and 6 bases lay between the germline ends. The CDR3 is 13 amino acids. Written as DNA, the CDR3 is TGTGCCAGCAGCCCCCCGGCCAAAAACATTCAGTACTTC. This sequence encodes CASSPPAKNIQYF.

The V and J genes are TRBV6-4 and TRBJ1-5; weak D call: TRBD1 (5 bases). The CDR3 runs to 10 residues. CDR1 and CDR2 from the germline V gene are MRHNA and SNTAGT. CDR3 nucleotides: TGTGCGCTCTCCCGGGGGGCCCAGCATTTT. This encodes CALSRGAQHF.